The 6 T cell receptor beta chains given below trace back to one sample, sequenced in a study of cytomegalovirus exposure and HLA in healthy donors. Measured with immunoSEQ multiplex PCR; TCRdb has only the in-frame clones, and not every one. The top ten hold approximately 2.2% of the sample, which has 150,000 to 200,000 clones, approximately 86% seen once. The sequencing input was PBMCs. The origin of the receptors is a young woman in good health and CMV-seronegative.

V is TRBV19 and J is TRBJ1-4, with 7 bases that match TRBD1. Germline V gives CDR1 LNHDA, CDR2 SQIVND (reference sequence). The trim removed 5 bases at V and 8 bases at J, leaving 11 bases unmatched. This CDR3 region has 15 residues. The CDR3 coding sequence is TGTGCCAGTAGTGCAGGGACAGAATTAGAAGAAAAACTGTTTTTT. As protein: CASSAGTELEEKLFF. Together with reference TRBV19 and TRBJ1-4, the CDR3 gives the full variable domain: DGGITQSPKYLFRKEGQNVTLSCEQNLNHDAMYWYRQDPGQGLRLIYYSQIVNDFQKGDIAEGYSVSREKKESFPLTVTSAQKNPTAFYLCASSAGTELEEKLFFGSGTQLSVL.

The rearrangement links TRBV27 to TRBJ1-1; 7 bases are shared with TRBD1. V trimming: 1 base; J trimming: 11 bases; junction bases outside the gene matches: 22. The CDR3 contains 18 residues. From germline, CDR1 is MNHEY and CDR2 SMNVEV (reference sequence). CDR3 in DNA: TGTGCCAGCAGTTTATTAGTTTCTCAGCCTACAAGGGGGCGCGAGGCTTTCTTT. This sequence encodes CASSLLVSQPTRGREAFF.

J is TRBJ2-2 and V is TRBV11-2; D is undetermined. The CDR3 is made up of 13 amino acids. V was pared by 0 bases and J by 5 bases, with 4 bases between. Germline V lookup: CDR1 SGHAT, CDR2 FQNNGV. CDR3 sequence reads: CASSLDLTGELFF. In DNA, the CDR3 is TGTGCCAGCAGCTTAGACCTAACCGGGGAGCTGTTTTTT.

This clone showed up just once. The rearrangement joins TRBV10-3 to TRBJ2-1, with 12 bases fitting TRBD2. CDR3 size: 16 residues. Looked up from germline, CDR1 is ENHRY and CDR2 is SYGVKD. The V and J ends lost 3 bases and 3 bases, in that order; junction bases with no gene match: 3. DNA of the CDR3: TGTGCCATCAGTGACTCGACTAGCGGGGGCTACAATGAGCAGTTCTTC. It is translated as CAISDSTSGGYNEQFF.

This clone was seen once. The gene calls are TRBV18 and TRBJ2-5; tentatively, D is TRBD2 (5 bases). Germline CDR1 KGHSH, CDR2 LQKENI. This CDR3 has 14 residues. Trimming removed 0 bases at V and 7 bases at J, with 12 bases between. The CDR3 reads CASSPPTSGGTQYF. The CDR3 nucleotides read TGTGCCAGCTCACCACCGACCAGCGGAGGGACCCAGTACTTC.

The chain uses TRBV29-1 and TRBJ1-4, with 8 nucleotides matching TRBD1. This CDR3 spans 15 amino acids. V gave up 5 bases and J gave up 3 bases; unmatched junction bases: 8. Germline CDR1 reads SQVTM; CDR2 reads ANQGSEA. This CDR3 is CSVRRQGSPNEKLFF. The DNA for the CDR3 is TGCAGCGTTCGACGACAGGGGTCGCCTAATGAAAAACTGTTTTTT.